These 25 T cell receptor beta chains came from one sample sequenced in a study of regulatory T cells in long-lasting Graves disease. The TCR beta library used iRepertoire HTBI primers with Arm-PCR amplification of CDR3. Using its own MiXCR run on the multiplex PCR reads, TCRdb lists one record per CDR3 protein. Of some 330,000 distinct CDR3 sequences listed, around 11% were seen once; the top ten hold under 20%. Time point indicated: newly diagnosed GD, antithyroid drugs for less than 3 months. Preparation of the TCR library used RNA extracted from PBMCs. The same sample was also used in a study of T cells in Graves' hyperthyroidism and ophthalmopathy.

The source material was peripheral blood mononuclear cells (PBMCs), sampled at new diagnosis, from a patient treated with antithyroid drugs. The source is a woman aged 18-29 years with Graves disease.

This clonotype was detected ten times or more. This chain links TRBV15 with TRBJ1-1; weak D call: TRBD1 (5 bases). Germline CDR1 LNHNV, CDR2 YYDKDF (reference sequence). The CDR3 is 12 residues long. V was pared by 3 bases and J by 8 bases, with 10 bases between. The CDR3 sequence: CATSSPDREAFF. CDR3 DNA: TGTGCCACCAGCAGCCCAGACAGAGAAGCTTTCTTT.

The rearrangement links TRBV4-3 to TRBJ2-1; the D is unclear. V was pared by 1 base and J by 9 bases, with 4 bases between. Germline values: CDR1 LGHNA, CDR2 YSLEER. The CDR3 runs 11 residues. The CDR3 region has the DNA TGCGCCAGCAGCCAAGGTCGTGAGCAGTTCTTC. Protein: CASSQGREQFF.

This clonotype was observed at least ten times. The CDR3 loop reads CASSLVGVGGKTGELFF. For the CDR3, the DNA is TGTGCCAGCAGCTTAGTCGGCGTAGGGGGAAAAACCGGGGAGCTGTTTTTT. This chain joins TRBV7-9 and TRBJ2-2, with D perhaps matching TRBD1 (6 bases). The germline V and J ends were trimmed by 1 base and 5 bases, with 17 bases remaining between them. The CDR3 contains 17 residues. Germline values: CDR1 SEHNR, CDR2 FQNEAQ (reference sequence).

The sample holds many counts of this clonotype. The chain recombines TRBV18 with TRBJ2-5; 7 bases are shared with TRBD2. Trimming removed 3 bases from V and 3 bases from J; junction bases left unmatched: 7. This CDR3 has 15 amino acids. Per the germline V gene, CDR1 is KGHSH and CDR2 is LQKENI. CDR3 bases: TGTGCCAGCTCACCGGCGGCTAGCGGAAAAGAGACCCAGTACTTC. This codes for CASSPAASGKETQYF. Together with reference TRBV18 and TRBJ2-5, the CDR3 gives the full variable domain: NAGVMQNPRHLVRRRGQEARLRCSPMKGHSHVYWYRQLPEEGLKFMVYLQKENIIDESGMPKERFSAEFPKEGPSILRIQQVVRGDSAAYFCASSPAASGKETQYFGPGTRLLVL.

This clonotype has a count of ten or more. V is TRBV20-1 and J is TRBJ1-6; D gene ambiguous. V was cut by 6 bases and J by 7 bases, with 22 bases left in between. Germline CDR1 DFQATT, CDR2 SNEGSKA (reference sequence). CDR3 length equals 16 residues. The CDR3 sequence is CSARPTGGLRNSPLHF. The DNA for the CDR3 is TGCAGTGCCCGCCCCACGGGCGGCTTAAGGAATTCACCCCTCCACTTT.

This chain connects TRBV27 to TRBJ1-5; maybe TRBD1 (5 bases). Germline-derived CDR1 and CDR2 are MNHEY and SMNVEV (reference sequence). This CDR3 is 15 amino acids long. The V gene lost 4 bases and the J gene lost 12 bases, with 22 bases spanning the gap. DNA for the CDR3: TGTGCCAGCAGTTCCCTGTCATTCTCCGGGACGGACCAGCATTTT. It yields the protein CASSSLSFSGTDQHF.

This clonotype has just a few counts. The chain combines TRBV4-1 with TRBJ2-1, with D possibly being TRBD1 or TRBD2 (5 bases each). CDR3 length: 14 amino acids. Germline CDR1 and CDR2: MGHRA and YSYEKL. Deletions cut 4 bases from V and 5 bases from J, with 12 bases between. CDR3 region: CASSLRDPNNEQFF. The CDR3 nucleotides read TGCGCCAGCAGCCTCCGGGACCCAAACAATGAGCAGTTCTTC.

The V gene is TRBV20-1, the J gene TRBJ2-2, with unresolved D. The V end lost 6 bases, the J end lost 1 base, and 18 bases lay between the germline ends. The V gene's germline CDR1 is DFQATT and CDR2 SNEGSKA (reference sequence). The CDR3 totals 16 residues. CDR3 nucleotides: TGCAGTGCCATGCCTCGACGGGCCCTGAACACCGGGGAGCTGTTTTTT. This codes for CSAMPRRALNTGELFF.

This clonotype was picked up many times. The chain links TRBV27 to TRBJ2-5; D possibly corresponds to TRBD2 (5 bases). Germline-derived CDR1 and CDR2 are MNHEY and SMNVEV (reference sequence). The ends were cut back, 5 bases at V and 5 bases at J, with 15 bases in the middle. The CDR3 totals 14 residues. The CDR3: CASSPGILGETQYF. The CDR3 DNA is TGTGCCAGCAGTCCCGGGATATTGGGGGAGACCCAGTACTTC.

This clonotype was detected ten times or more. The rearrangement links TRBV14 to TRBJ2-7; 11 bases are shared with TRBD2. Germline loops: CDR1 SGHDN, CDR2 FVKESK. The CDR3 loop spans 17 amino acids. V gave up 2 bases and J gave up 0 bases; unmatched junction bases: 6. CDR3 region: CASSQRTSGLSSYEQYF. The CDR3 coding sequence is TGTGCCAGCAGCCAACGGACTAGCGGGCTTAGCTCCTACGAGCAGTACTTC. Complete variable domain (other parts from reference TRBV14 and TRBJ2-7): EAGVTQFPSHSVIEKGQTVTLRCDPISGHDNLYWYRRVMGKEIKFLLHFVKESKQDESGMPNNRFLAERTGGTYSTLKVQPAELEDSGVYFCASSQRTSGLSSYEQYFGPGTRLTVT.

This clonotype has at least ten counts. The chain joins TRBV27 to TRBJ2-7; 7 nucleotides line up with TRBD1. The CDR3 extends over 14 amino acids. CDR1 is MNHEY, CDR2 SMNVEV, per germline (reference sequence). V gave up 3 bases and J gave up 6 bases; unmatched junction bases: 8. CDR3 sequence: CASSLLQGVGEQYF. In DNA form, the CDR3 reads TGTGCCAGCAGTTTGCTCCAGGGGGTGGGCGAGCAGTACTTC.

The rearrangement uses TRBV7-8 and TRBJ2-1; TRBD2 matches at 8 bases. This CDR3 comprises 16 residues. Germline loops: CDR1 SGHVS, CDR2 FQNEAQ. Losses at the gene ends were 2 bases for V and 5 bases for J; bases not matched to a gene: 8. CDR3 residues: CASSLYLAGRDNEQFF. CDR3 DNA sequence: TGTGCCAGCAGCTTATATCTAGCGGGCAGGGACAATGAGCAGTTCTTC.

The chain couples TRBV7-9 to TRBJ2-3; D assignment may be TRBD1 or TRBD2 (5 bases each). Between the trimmed V and J ends, which lost 10 bases and 0 bases, there was a span of 14 bases. Germline CDR1 SEHNR, CDR2 FQNEAQ (reference sequence). This CDR3 region has 14 residues. The DNA of the CDR3 is TGTGCCATACCTCCGGGGCTGAGCACAGATACGCAGTATTTT. Translating it yields CAIPPGLSTDTQYF. Filled out from reference TRBV7-9 and TRBJ2-3, the complete variable domain reads DTGVSQNPRHKITKRGQNVTFRCDPISEHNRLYWYRQTLGQGPEFLTYFQNEAQLEKSRLLSDRFSAERPKGSFSTLEIQRTEQGDSAMYLCAIPPGLSTDTQYFGPGTRLTVL.

Comments on this clonotype: It may be a read error: a sequence one base away is much more abundant. The J gene is TRBJ1-1, the V gene TRBV6-2 or TRBV6-3, with D hard to call. In germline, CDR1 is MNHEY, CDR2 SVGEGT. The V end was cut by 6 bases, the J end by 6 bases, with 17 bases between. The CDR3 contains 14 residues. The CDR3 DNA sequence: TGTGCCAGCAGATTGACGGCCTGGCACGCTGAAGCTTTCTTT. Residues: CASRLTAWHAEAFF.

This clonotype has only a few counts. The V call is TRBV29-1, the J call TRBJ2-2; no definite D call. The germline gives CDR1 SQVTM, CDR2 ANQGSEA. The CDR3 is made up of 13 amino acids. V was cut by 6 bases and J by 3 bases, with 11 bases left in between. CDR3 in DNA: TGCAGCGTCAGCTTTGGGGACACCGGGGAGCTGTTTTTT. This sequence encodes CSVSFGDTGELFF.

This clonotype showed up many times. The chain joins TRBV13 to TRBJ2-7, with TRBD1 matching 7 bases. V lost 4 bases and J lost 2; bases outside the gene matches: 11. Germline CDR1 is PRHDT and CDR2 is FYEKMQ (reference sequence). The CDR3 runs to 16 residues. CDR3 bases: TGTGCCAGCAGCTCCAGACGACAGGGTCCGACCTACGAGCAGTACGTC. Its translation: CASSSRRQGPTYEQYV.

For this clonotype: A much bigger clone sits one base away, suggesting this may be a read error. The chain has TRBV4-1 and TRBJ1-1; no reliable D call. Germline V CDR1 and CDR2: MGHRA, YSYEKL. Trimming removed 4 bases from V and 1 base from J, with 13 bases in between. The CDR3 is 15 amino acids. The CDR3 region has the DNA TGCGCCAGCAGCCGATCACAGCCTTCGAACACTGAAGCTTTCTTT. Protein sequence: CASSRSQPSNTEAFF.

This clonotype was seen a few times. This chain uses TRBV10-3 with TRBJ1-1; 12 bases align to TRBD1. CDR3 size: 17 residues. V lost 6 bases, J lost 5 bases, and 13 bases stayed unmatched. Germline V lookup: CDR1 ENHRY, CDR2 SYGVKD. CDR3 sequence (DNA): TGTGCCATCAGATCCGGGGGGACAGGGGGCGCGGGGACTGAAGCTTTCTTT. Its protein is CAIRSGGTGGAGTEAFF.

About this clonotype itself: One end of the junction does not line up with germline, which may come from a read error. The chain couples TRBV20-1 to TRBJ2-7, with D unresolved. Germline assignment: CDR1 DFQATT and CDR2 SNEGSKA (reference sequence). This CDR3 region has 10 residues. CDR3 nucleotide sequence: TGCAGTGCTAGCTACAATGAGCAGTGCTTC. Translated: CSASYNEQCF.

This clonotype was found a few times. Because the CDR3 is missing its conserved closing phenylalanine or tryptophan, this is likely a read error. No DNA is shown, since the ends of the CDR3 on it are uncertain; the CDR3 is the one TCRdb lists. The CDR3 loop is CSARDSEGEFL. The genes are TRBV20-1 and TRBJ2-1; no check of the table's D call, TRBD1, against the DNA was made. In germline, CDR1 is DFQATT, CDR2 SNEGSKA (reference sequence). The CDR3 length is 11 residues, termini included.

This clonotype was seen at least ten times. V usage is TRBV20-1 and J usage is TRBJ2-7; a possible D gene is TRBD1 (6 bases). V was pared by 4 bases and J by 2 bases, with 30 bases between. The CDR3 length is 19 residues. The germline gives CDR1 DFQATT, CDR2 SNEGSKA (reference sequence). The CDR3: CSAILQVYHRDTHPYEQYF. In DNA, the CDR3 is TGCAGTGCTATACTCCAGGTCTACCACCGGGACACTCATCCCTACGAGCAGTACTTC.

This rearrangement joins TRBV12-3 or TRBV12-4 to TRBJ2-7; the D gene is possibly TRBD2 (6 bases). Deletions cut 7 bases from V and 2 bases from J, with 12 bases between. The CDR3 loop spans 13 amino acids. The CDR3 is CASTEGLTYEQYF. CDR3 DNA: TGTGCCAGCACGGAGGGGTTGACCTACGAGCAGTACTTC.

The rearrangement links TRBV19 to TRBJ2-1; tentative D call: TRBD1 (6 bases). The V gene's germline CDR1 is LNHDA and CDR2 SQIVND (reference sequence). V was clipped by 7 bases and J by 2 bases, with 12 bases between them. The CDR3 sequence is 14 residues long. This CDR3 reads CASTPTGAYNEQFF. The CDR3 coding sequence is TGTGCCAGTACCCCGACAGGAGCCTACAATGAGCAGTTCTTC.

This clonotype has a count of ten or more. CDR3 residues: CASSAGLAGGDEQFF. CDR3 nucleotides: TGTGCCAGCAGCGCAGGACTAGCGGGGGGGGATGAGCAGTTCTTC. The chain recombines TRBV7-3 with TRBJ2-1; TRBD2 matches 15 bases. Germline CDR1 SGHTA, CDR2 FQGTGA. The CDR3 consists of 15 residues. V gave up 5 bases and J gave up 8 bases; unmatched junction bases: 4.

This clonotype occurred many times. The V gene is TRBV11-1, the J gene TRBJ2-5, with 8 bases matching TRBD2. With V trimmed by 4 bases and J by 2 bases, 9 bases remained unmatched. Germline V gene sequence: CDR1 SGHAT, CDR2 FQDESV (reference sequence). The CDR3 loop spans 16 amino acids. CDR3 region: CASSYSAGDTQETQYF. Here the CDR3 DNA reads TGTGCCAGCAGCTACTCAGCGGGGGATACACAAGAGACCCAGTACTTC.